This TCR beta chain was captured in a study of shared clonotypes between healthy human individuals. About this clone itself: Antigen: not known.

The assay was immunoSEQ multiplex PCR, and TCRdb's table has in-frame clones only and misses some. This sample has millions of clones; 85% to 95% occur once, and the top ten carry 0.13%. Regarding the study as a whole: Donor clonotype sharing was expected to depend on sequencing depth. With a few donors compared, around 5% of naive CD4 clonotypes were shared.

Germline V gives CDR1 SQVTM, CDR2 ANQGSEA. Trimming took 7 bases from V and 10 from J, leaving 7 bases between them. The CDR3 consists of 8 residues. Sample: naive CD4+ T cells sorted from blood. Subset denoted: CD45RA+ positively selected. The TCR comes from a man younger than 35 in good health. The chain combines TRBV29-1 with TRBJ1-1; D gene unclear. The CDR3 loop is CSALGAFF. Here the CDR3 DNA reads TGCAGCGCCCTCGGAGCTTTCTTT.